This paragraph covers one T cell receptor (beta chain) sequence. Its antigen is unidentified. This specimen comes from a study of CXCR3-negative and CXCR3-positive naive CD8 T cells. Study-wide context: Roughly 1.5 +/- 0.3 million TRB reads came from each library, giving around 140 million in total. Study-level findings and limits: The TRBV-TRBJ usage of naive CXCR3-negative and CXCR3-positive cells was similar, but that of memory cells differed. Once cells were cryopreserved, CXCR3 expression went down partly, and most assays used fresh PBMCs.

Germline CDR1 is SGHDT and CDR2 is YYEEEE. The CDR3 covers 18 residues. The TRB libraries of cDNA were built by UMI-labeled 5' RACE. TCRdb reanalyzed the 5' RACE reads, giving one entry per CDR3 protein sequence and no DNA. The specimen's table records tens of thousands of distinct CDR3 sequences. Sorts that each held over 250,000 cells were run in triplicate for every CD8+ T cell subset. The rearrangement joins TRBV5-6 to TRBJ2-1; the D call of TRBD2 rests on TCRdb alone, since no DNA is present to check it. Sequenced input: memory CD8+ T cells from blood. The TCR sequence derives from a human donor in good health. Some clones in this sample may be carry-over from other donors' samples. This CDR3 is CASSLDGPSGVSYNEQFF.